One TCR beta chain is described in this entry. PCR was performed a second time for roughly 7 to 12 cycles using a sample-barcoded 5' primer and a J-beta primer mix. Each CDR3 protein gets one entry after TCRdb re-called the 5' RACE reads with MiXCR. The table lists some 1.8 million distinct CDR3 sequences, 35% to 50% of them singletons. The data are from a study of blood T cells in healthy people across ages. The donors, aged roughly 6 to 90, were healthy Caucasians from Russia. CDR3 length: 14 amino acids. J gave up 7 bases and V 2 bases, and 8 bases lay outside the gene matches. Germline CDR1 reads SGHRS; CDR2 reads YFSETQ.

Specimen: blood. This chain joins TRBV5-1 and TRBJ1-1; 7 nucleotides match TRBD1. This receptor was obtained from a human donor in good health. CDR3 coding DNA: TGCGCCAGCAGCTTAACCGGGACAGTGAGTGAAGCTTTCTTT. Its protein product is CASSLTGTVSEAFF.